This T cell receptor (beta chain) is from a study of PD-1 blockade in classical Hodgkin lymphoma. The study's findings and limits: Reports indicated that newly diagnosed patients had lower baseline TCR diversity than healthy donors did. Causes of the repertoire differences remain undefined, possibly disease activity or prior therapy.

Deletions cut 3 bases from V and 5 bases from J, with 17 bases between. The CDR3 has 16 amino acids. Germline lookup yields CDR1 MNHEY and CDR2 SMNVEV (reference sequence). This clone was detected once. Its antigen is not known. Indicated time point: newly diagnosed, previously untreated cHL patient sample. Negative selection with magnetic separation was used to purify CD4+ T cells from thawed PBMCs. Researchers used newly diagnosed, untreated classical Hodgkin lymphoma PBMCs for comparison. Produced via immunoSEQ multiplex PCR; TCRdb's table is partial and in-frame only. The sample has about 20,000 clones; around 83% are singletons.

This sequence joins TRBV27 and TRBJ2-1, with a weak D call TRBD1 (8 bases). The origin of this receptor is a human donor with classical Hodgkin lymphoma. Sequencing was performed on CD4+ T cells from blood. This chain's CDR3 is CASSFLRQGTNNEQFF. The CDR3 bases are TGTGCCAGCAGTTTCCTTCGACAGGGGACTAACAATGAGCAGTTCTTC.